A selection of T cell receptor beta chains follows, all from one sample in a study of blood T cell repertoires in COVID-19. The protocol was immunoSEQ multiplex PCR, while the TCRdb copy is restricted to in-frame clones and leaves out a portion. The sample holds around 260,000 clones, over 75% seen once. The specimen sequenced was peripheral blood. The receptor set was obtained from a woman between 50 and 59 years old with acute or convalescent COVID-19. CDR3s include the opening cysteine and the closing phenylalanine or tryptophan. D genes are given only for firm matches. The listing skips clone size in some rows; elsewhere it reads once, few, many or a size class.

TRBV11-2	-	once	TRBJ2-7	CASSNEADEQYF	TGTGCCAGCAGCAACGAGGCCGACGAGCAGTACTTC
TRBV28	-	-	TRBJ2-3	CASSSSNLRYTQYF	TGTGCCAGCAGTTCTTCAAATCTCCGGTATACGCAGTATTTT
TRBV27	TRBD1	-	TRBJ1-1	CASSISTQGATEAFF	TGTGCCAGCAGTATTAGCACACAGGGGGCCACTGAAGCTTTCTTT
TRBV7-7	-	-	TRBJ1-1	CASSWARNTEAFF	TGTGCTAGCAGCTGGGCACGGAACACTGAAGCTTTCTTT
TRBV27	TRBD2	-	TRBJ2-7	CASSSPGTSGFGDEQYF	TGTGCCAGCAGTTCCCCCGGGACTAGCGGCTTCGGGGACGAGCAGTACTTC
TRBV28	-	-	TRBJ1-1	CASSLPGQMNTEAFF	TGTGCCAGCAGTCTACCTGGACAGATGAACACTGAAGCTTTCTTT
TRBV18	-	-	TRBJ1-5	CASSLTTWAGDQPQHF	TGTGCCAGCTCACTCACCACGTGGGCAGGGGATCAGCCCCAGCATTTT
TRBV7-6	TRBD1	-	TRBJ2-7	CASSGQGRAGGSEEQYF	TGTGCCAGCAGCGGACAGGGGAGGGCAGGCGGGAGTGAGGAGCAGTACTTC
TRBV28	-	-	TRBJ1-5	CASRASNQPQHF	TGTGCCTCGAGGGCTAGCAATCAGCCCCAGCATTTT
TRBV4-2	-	-	TRBJ2-1	CASSHLRGGGANEQFF	TGTGCCAGCAGCCACCTCCGGGGCGGAGGGGCGAATGAGCAGTTCTTC
TRBV7-8	TRBD1	-	TRBJ2-2	CASSWPPGQDTGELFF	TGTGCCAGCAGCTGGCCTCCGGGACAGGACACCGGGGAGCTGTTTTTT
TRBV5-1	TRBD1	few	TRBJ1-2	CASSHGQALTNYGYTF	TGCGCCAGCAGTCACGGACAGGCCCTTACTAACTATGGCTACACCTTC
TRBV19	-	-	TRBJ2-5	CASNAGIRETQYF	TGTGCCAGTAATGCGGGAATTAGGGAGACCCAGTACTTC
TRBV28	-	few	TRBJ1-5	CASKLGLLNQPQHF	TGTGCCAGCAAACTAGGGCTCCTCAATCAGCCCCAGCATTTT
TRBV2	-	once	TRBJ1-5	CASSADRYSNQPQHF	TGTGCCAGCAGTGCGGACAGATATAGCAATCAGCCCCAGCATTTT
TRBV7-2	-	-	TRBJ2-2	CASSLTAGAGELFF	TGTGCCAGCAGCCTCACCGCAGGGGCCGGGGAGCTGTTTTTT
TRBV2	-	-	TRBJ1-6	CASKIGGPQDSPLHF	TGTGCCAGCAAAATCGGGGGTCCCCAGGATTCACCCCTCCACTTT
TRBV29-1	TRBD1	-	TRBJ1-5	CSVEFGTGSEPQHF	TGCAGCGTTGAATTCGGGACAGGATCCGAGCCCCAGCATTTT
TRBV18	TRBD2	-	TRBJ2-7	CASSPFRVGAGGDEQYF	TGTGCCAGCTCACCCTTCAGAGTCGGTGCGGGAGGGGACGAGCAGTACTTC
TRBV28	-	-	TRBJ1-6	CASSLVTPNNSPLHF	TGTGCCAGCAGTTTAGTGACACCGAATAATTCACCCCTCCACTTT
TRBV24-1	TRBD2	-	TRBJ2-1	CAIAGTSGTSSYNEQFF	TGTGCCATCGCCGGGACTAGCGGGACGAGCTCCTACAATGAGCAGTTCTTC
TRBV7-9	TRBD1	-	TRBJ1-3	CASSRDRAYSGNTIYF	TGTGCCAGCAGTCGGGACAGGGCATACTCTGGAAACACCATATATTTT
TRBV18	TRBD1	-	TRBJ2-7	CASSPPNRGRGEQYF	TGTGCCAGCTCACCACCGAACAGGGGGCGGGGGGAGCAGTACTTC
TRBV5-5	-	-	TRBJ1-2	CASSRAYGYTF	TGTGCCAGCAGCCGAGCCTATGGCTACACCTTC
TRBV5-4	-	-	TRBJ1-4	CASSFTGAATNEKLFF	TGTGCCAGCAGCTTTACTGGGGCCGCTACTAATGAAAAACTGTTTTTT
TRBV7-2	TRBD1	-	TRBJ1-2	CASSQDRAANYGYTF	TGTGCCAGCAGCCAGGACAGGGCTGCGAACTATGGCTACACCTTC
TRBV2	TRBD1	-	TRBJ1-4	CASSPGQGVEKLFF	TGTGCCAGCAGTCCGGGACAGGGGGTGGAAAAACTGTTTTTT
TRBV28	-	-	TRBJ1-4	CASSLLGGGRLFF	TGTGCCAGCAGTTTGCTCGGAGGAGGGAGACTGTTTTTT
TRBV19	TRBD1	-	TRBJ1-2	CASSRDRAVNYGYTF	TGTGCCAGTAGCCGGGACAGGGCCGTTAACTATGGCTACACCTTC
TRBV5-5	-	-	TRBJ1-2	CASSLAGSRDYGYTF	TGTGCCAGCAGCTTAGCAGGGTCTCGGGACTATGGCTACACCTTC
TRBV5-1	TRBD1	-	TRBJ2-5	CASSLEGTGSQETQYF	TGCGCCAGCAGCTTGGAAGGGACAGGGAGCCAAGAGACCCAGTACTTC
TRBV28	-	-	TRBJ1-1	CASSIRPWRGTTEAFF	TGTGCCAGCAGTATACGCCCTTGGAGGGGTACCACTGAAGCTTTCTTT
TRBV7-3	-	-	TRBJ2-1	CASSLMSGNEQFF	TGTGCCAGCAGCTTAATGAGTGGCAATGAGCAGTTCTTC
TRBV30	-	-	TRBJ1-1	CAWSVQGTWGTEAFF	TGTGCCTGGAGTGTACAGGGCACCTGGGGCACTGAAGCTTTCTTT